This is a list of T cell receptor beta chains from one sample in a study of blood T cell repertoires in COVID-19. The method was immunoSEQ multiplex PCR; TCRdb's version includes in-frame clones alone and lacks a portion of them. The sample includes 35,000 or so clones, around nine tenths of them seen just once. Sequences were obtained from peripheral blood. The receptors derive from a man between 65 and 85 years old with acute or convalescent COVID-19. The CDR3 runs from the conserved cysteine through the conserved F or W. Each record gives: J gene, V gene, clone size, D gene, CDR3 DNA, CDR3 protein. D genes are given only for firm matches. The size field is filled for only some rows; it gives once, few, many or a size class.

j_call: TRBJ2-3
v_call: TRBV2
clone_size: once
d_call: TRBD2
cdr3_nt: TGTGCCAGCAGTGGCGAAGCGGGGGGGTTCCTCAATACGCAGTATTTT
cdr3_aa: CASSGEAGGFLNTQYF

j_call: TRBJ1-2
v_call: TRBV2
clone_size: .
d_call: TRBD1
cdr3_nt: TGTGCCAGCAGCCTTGACAGGGCTGGCTATGGCTACACCTTC
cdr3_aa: CASSLDRAGYGYTF

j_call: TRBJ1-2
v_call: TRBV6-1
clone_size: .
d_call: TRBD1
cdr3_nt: TGTGCCAGCAGTGAGCGGGACAGGGACCGCTACACCTTC
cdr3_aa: CASSERDRDRYTF

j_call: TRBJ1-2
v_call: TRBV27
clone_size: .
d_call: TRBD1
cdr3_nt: TGTGCCAGCAGGCCCGACAGGGCCTATGGCTACACCTTC
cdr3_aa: CASRPDRAYGYTF

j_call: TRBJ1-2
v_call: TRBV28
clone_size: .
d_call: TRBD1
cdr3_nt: TGTGCCAGCACCACGACAGGGCTAGAGGTTTTC
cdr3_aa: CASTTTGLEVF

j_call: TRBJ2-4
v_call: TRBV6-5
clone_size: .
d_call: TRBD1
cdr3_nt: TGTGCCAGCAGTTACTCAAAAGGGAACAGGGGGCCGGAGTACTTC
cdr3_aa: CASSYSKGNRGPEYF

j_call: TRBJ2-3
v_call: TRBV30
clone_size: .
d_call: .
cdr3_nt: TGTGCCTGGAGTGTACGGGTCGCAGATACGCAGTATTTT
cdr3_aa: CAWSVRVADTQYF

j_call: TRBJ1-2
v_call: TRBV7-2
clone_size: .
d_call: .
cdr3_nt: TGTGCCAGCAGCTTAGGGGGCTCCACTAACTATGGCTACACCTTC
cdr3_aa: CASSLGGSTNYGYTF

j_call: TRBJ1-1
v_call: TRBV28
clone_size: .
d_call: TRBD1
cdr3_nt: TGTGCCAGCAGTTTAAGACAGGGCCAAGCTTTCTTT
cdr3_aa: CASSLRQGQAFF

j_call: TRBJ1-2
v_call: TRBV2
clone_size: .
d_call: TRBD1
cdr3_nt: TGTGCCAGCACCAGAAACAGGGGCGAAAACTATGGCTACACCTTC
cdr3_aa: CASTRNRGENYGYTF

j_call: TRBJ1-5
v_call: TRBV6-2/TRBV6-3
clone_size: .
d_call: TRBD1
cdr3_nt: TGTGCCAGCAGTTGGGACAGGGGGCGATTTGATCAGCCCCAGCATTTT
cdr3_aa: CASSWDRGRFDQPQHF

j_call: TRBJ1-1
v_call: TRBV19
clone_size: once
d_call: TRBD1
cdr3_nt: TGTGCCAGTAGTTCGACAGGGCGTGTTGATGAAGCTTTCTTT
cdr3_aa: CASSSTGRVDEAFF

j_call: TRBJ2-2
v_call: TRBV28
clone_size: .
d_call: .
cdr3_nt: TGTGCCAGCAGGGGGCTGGGCGGGGAGCTGTTTTTT
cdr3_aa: CASRGLGGELFF

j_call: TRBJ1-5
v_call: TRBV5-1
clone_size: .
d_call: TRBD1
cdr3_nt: TGCGCCAGCAGCCGGACAGGGGGAAATCAGCCCCAGCATTTT
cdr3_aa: CASSRTGGNQPQHF

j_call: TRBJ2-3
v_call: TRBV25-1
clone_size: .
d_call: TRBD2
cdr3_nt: TGTGCCAGCAGCGAATTCAAACTAGCGGGCACAGATACGCAGTATTTT
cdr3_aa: CASSEFKLAGTDTQYF

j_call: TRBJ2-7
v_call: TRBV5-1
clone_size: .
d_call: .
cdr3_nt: TGCGCCAGCAGCCCGGGAAGCTCCTACGAGCAGTACTTC
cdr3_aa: CASSPGSSYEQYF

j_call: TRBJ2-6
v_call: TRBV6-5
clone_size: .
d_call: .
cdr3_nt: TGTGCCAGCAGCCCAGGGGGGTCAGGGGCCAACGTCCTGACTTTC
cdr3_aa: CASSPGGSGANVLTF

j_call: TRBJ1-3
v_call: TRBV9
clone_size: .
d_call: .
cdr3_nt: TGTGCCAGCAGCCCACAGAGAGGAAACACCATATATTTT
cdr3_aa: CASSPQRGNTIYF

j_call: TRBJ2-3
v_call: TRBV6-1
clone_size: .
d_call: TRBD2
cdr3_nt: TGTGCCAGCAGTGAAGCTAGCGGGGAAACCGATACGCAGTATTTT
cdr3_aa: CASSEASGETDTQYF

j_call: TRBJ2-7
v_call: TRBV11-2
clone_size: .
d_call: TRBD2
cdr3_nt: TGTGCCAGCAGCTCGGGACTAGCGGCTACCTACGAGCAGTACTTC
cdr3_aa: CASSSGLAATYEQYF

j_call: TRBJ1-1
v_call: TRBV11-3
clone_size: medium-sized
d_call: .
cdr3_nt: TGTGCCAGCAGCTTAGGGACAAACACTGAAGCTTTCTTT
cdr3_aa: CASSLGTNTEAFF

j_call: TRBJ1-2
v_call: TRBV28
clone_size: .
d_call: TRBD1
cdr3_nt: TGTGCCAGCAGCACGGGACAGATGAATGGCTACACCTTC
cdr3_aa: CASSTGQMNGYTF

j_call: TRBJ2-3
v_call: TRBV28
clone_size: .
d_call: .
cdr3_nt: TGTGCCAGTAGGACTCCCACAGATACGCAGTATTTT
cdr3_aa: CASRTPTDTQYF

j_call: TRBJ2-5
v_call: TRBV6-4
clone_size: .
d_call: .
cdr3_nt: TGTGCCAGCAGTGGGGACAAAGGAGAGACCCAGTACTTC
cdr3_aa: CASSGDKGETQYF

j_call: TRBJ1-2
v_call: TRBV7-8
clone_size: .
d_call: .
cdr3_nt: TGTGCCAGCAGGCGAACAGAAGAGGGCTACACCTTC
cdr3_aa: CASRRTEEGYTF

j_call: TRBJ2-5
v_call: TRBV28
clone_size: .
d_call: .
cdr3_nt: TGTGCCAGCAGTTTGCCGGACAGTTCTCCGTACTTC
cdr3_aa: CASSLPDSSPYF

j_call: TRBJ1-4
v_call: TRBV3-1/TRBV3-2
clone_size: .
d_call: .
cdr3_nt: TGTGCCAGCAGCCAAGAAGGGAGCAGGTGGCTGTTTTTT
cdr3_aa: CASSQEGSRWLFF

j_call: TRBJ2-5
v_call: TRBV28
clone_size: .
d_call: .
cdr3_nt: TGTGCCAGCAGTTCCCCCACCAGGGACAGCGGCGGGGTGGGTCAAGAGACCCAGTACTTC
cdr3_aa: CASSSPTRDSGGVGQETQYF

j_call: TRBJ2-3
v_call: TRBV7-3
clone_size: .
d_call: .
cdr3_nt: TGTGCCTGCTGCTTGGGACTTGCGGGGCCAGATACGCAGTATTTT
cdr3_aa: CACCLGLAGPDTQYF

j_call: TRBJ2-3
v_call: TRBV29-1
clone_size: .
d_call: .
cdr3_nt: TGCAGCGTTGAGGGGGCCTACACAGATACGCAGTATTTT
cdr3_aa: CSVEGAYTDTQYF

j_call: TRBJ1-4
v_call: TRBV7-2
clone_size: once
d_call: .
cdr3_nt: TGTGCCAGCAGCTTAGAGCTGAGTGAAAAACTGTTTTTT
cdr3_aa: CASSLELSEKLFF

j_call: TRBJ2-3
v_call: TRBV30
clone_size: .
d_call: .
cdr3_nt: TGTGCCGGCAATAGCGGTTATCCTAGCACAGATACGCAGTATTTT
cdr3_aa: CAGNSGYPSTDTQYF

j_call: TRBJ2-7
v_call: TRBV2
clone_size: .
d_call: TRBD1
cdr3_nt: TGTGCCAGCAGTGACGTAGCAGGGGGCGAGCAGCACTTC
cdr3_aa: CASSDVAGGEQHF

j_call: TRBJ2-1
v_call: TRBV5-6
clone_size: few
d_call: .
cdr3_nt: TGTGCCAGCAGCTTGTCTGGGGCGCTAAGCTCCTACAATGAGCAGTTCTTC
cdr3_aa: CASSLSGALSSYNEQFF

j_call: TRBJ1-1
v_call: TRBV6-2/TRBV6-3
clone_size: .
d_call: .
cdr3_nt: TGTGCCAGCAGTAAGAGGTCGAACACTGAAGCTTTCTTT
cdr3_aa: CASSKRSNTEAFF